This T cell receptor beta chain emerged from a study of T-cell reconstitution after alpha-beta-depleted transplantation in children. This clonotype occurred a few times. It was with unique molecular identifiers that the TCRbeta library was prepared. TCRdb re-derived calls from the PCR reads in MiXCR, one entry per CDR3 protein. The sample yields about 410,000 distinct CDR3 sequences, about 20% seen once. The CDR3 runs 14 residues. Germline lookup yields CDR1 SGHRS and CDR2 YFSETQ. Between the trimmed V and J ends, which lost 2 bases and 1 base, there was a span of 10 bases. The clonotype comes from a human donor who donated a stem cell graft to a child with acute myeloid leukemia. The material sequenced was PBMCs from the stem cell graft donor, taken from the stem cell graft. The chain links TRBV5-1 to TRBJ2-7, with D possibly being TRBD2 (5 bases). This CDR3 is CASSFGEGSYEQYF. The CDR3 DNA follows: TGCGCCAGCAGCTTCGGGGAAGGGTCCTACGAGCAGTACTTC.